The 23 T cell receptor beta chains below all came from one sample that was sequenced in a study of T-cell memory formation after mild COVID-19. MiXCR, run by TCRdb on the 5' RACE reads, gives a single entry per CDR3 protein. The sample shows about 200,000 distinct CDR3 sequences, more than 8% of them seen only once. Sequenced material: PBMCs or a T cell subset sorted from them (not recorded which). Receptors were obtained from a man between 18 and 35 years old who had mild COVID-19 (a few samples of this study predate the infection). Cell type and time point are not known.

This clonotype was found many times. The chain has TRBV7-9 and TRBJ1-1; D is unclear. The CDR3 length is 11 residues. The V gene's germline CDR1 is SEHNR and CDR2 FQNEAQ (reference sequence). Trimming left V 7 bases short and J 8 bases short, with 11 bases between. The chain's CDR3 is CASTRATEAFF. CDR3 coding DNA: TGTGCCAGCACCCGGGCCACAGAAGCTTTCTTT.

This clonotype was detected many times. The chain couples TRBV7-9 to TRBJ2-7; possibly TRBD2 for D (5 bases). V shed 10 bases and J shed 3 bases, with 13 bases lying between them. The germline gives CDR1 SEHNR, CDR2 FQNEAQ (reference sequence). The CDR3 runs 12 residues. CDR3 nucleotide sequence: TGTGCCACCTCGGCAGGACTCTACGAGCAGTACTTC. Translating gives CATSAGLYEQYF.

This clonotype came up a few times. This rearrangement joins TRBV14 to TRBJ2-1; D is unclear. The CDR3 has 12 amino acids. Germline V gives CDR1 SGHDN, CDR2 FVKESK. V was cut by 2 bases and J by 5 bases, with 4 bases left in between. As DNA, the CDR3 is TGTGCCAGCAGCCAACCCCACAATGAGCAGTTCTTC. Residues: CASSQPHNEQFF.

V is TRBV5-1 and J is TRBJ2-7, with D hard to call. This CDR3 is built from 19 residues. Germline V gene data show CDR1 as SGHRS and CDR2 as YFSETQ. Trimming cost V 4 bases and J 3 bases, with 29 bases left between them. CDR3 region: CASSPLPNESRKLYYEQYV. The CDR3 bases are TGCGCCAGCAGCCCACTCCCGAACGAGTCGCGGAAGTTGTACTACGAGCAGTACGTC.

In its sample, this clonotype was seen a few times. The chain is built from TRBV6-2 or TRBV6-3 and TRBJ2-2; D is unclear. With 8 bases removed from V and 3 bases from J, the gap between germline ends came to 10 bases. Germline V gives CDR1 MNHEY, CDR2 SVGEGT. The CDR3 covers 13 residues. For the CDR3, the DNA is TGTGCCAGCCGGTCTAGGGACACCGGGGAGCTGTTTTTT. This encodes CASRSRDTGELFF.

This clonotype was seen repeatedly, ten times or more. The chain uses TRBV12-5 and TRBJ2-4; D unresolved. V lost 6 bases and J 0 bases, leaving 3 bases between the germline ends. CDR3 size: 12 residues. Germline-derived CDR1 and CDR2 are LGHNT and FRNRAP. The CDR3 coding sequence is TGTGCTAGTGGGACAGCCAAAAACATTCAGTACTTC. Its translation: CASGTAKNIQYF.

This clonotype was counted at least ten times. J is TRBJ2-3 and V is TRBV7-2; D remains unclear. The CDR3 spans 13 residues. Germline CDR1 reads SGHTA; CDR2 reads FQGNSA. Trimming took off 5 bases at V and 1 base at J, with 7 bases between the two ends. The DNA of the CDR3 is TGTGCCAGCAGCCCGTCCGGCACAGATACGCAGTATTTT. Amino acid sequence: CASSPSGTDTQYF.

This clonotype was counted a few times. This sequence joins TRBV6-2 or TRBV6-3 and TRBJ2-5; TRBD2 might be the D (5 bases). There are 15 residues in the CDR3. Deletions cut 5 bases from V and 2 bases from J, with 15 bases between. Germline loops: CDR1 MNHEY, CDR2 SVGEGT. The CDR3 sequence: CASSPERSGQETQYF. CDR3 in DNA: TGTGCCAGCAGTCCCGAGCGGAGTGGGCAAGAGACCCAGTACTTC.

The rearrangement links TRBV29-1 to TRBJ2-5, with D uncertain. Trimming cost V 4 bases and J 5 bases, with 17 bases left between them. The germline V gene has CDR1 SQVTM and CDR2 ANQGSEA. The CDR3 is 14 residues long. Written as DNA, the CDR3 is TGCAGCGTTGTTGACGGTTACTTTCGGGAGACCCAGTACTTC. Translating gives CSVVDGYFRETQYF.

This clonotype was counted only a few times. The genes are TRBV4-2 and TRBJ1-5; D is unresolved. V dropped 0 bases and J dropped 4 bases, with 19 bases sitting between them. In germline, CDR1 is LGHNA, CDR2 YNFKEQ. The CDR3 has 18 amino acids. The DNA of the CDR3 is TGTGCCAGCAGCCAAGATGCGATCCGAGCCGCCCGTAATCAGCCCCAGCATTTT. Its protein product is CASSQDAIRAARNQPQHF.

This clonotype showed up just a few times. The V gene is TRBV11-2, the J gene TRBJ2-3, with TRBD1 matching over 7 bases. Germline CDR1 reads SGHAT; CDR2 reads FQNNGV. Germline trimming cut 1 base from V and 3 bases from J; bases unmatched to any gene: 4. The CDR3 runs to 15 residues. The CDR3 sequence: CASSLGTGWTDTQYF. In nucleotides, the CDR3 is TGTGCCAGCAGCTTAGGGACAGGCTGGACAGATACGCAGTATTTT.

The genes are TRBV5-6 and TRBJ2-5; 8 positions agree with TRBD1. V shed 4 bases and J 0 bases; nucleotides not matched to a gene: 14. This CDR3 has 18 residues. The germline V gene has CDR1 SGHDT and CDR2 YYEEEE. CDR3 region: CASSPPRTGGTHQETQYF. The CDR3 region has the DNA TGTGCCAGCAGCCCGCCTCGAACAGGGGGGACACACCAAGAGACCCAGTACTTC.

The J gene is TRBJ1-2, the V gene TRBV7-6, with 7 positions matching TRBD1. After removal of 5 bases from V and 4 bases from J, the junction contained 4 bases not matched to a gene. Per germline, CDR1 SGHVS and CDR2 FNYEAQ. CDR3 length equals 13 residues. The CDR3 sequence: CASSQGQSYGYTF. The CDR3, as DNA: TGTGCCAGCAGCCAGGGACAGTCCTATGGCTACACCTTC.

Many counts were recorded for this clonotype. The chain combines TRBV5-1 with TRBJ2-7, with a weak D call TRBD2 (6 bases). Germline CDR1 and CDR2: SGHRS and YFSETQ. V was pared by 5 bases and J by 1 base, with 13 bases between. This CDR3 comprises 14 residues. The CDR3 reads CASRPEGVSYEQYF. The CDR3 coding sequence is TGCGCCAGCAGGCCGGAGGGTGTTTCCTACGAGCAGTACTTC.

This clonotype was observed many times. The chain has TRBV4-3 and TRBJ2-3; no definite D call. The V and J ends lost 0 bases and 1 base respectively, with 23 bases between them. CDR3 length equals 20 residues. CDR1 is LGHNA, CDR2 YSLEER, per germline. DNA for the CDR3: TGCGCCAGCAGCCAAGAGTTAGGGATTCAGAGAGGTATGGGCACAGATACGCAGTATTTT. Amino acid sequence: CASSQELGIQRGMGTDTQYF.

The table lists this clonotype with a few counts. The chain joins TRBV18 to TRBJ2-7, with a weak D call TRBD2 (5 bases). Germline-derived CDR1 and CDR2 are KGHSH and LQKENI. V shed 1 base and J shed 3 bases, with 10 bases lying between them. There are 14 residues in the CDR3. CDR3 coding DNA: TGTGCCAGCTCACCACGAGGGTCGGACTACGAGCAGTACGTC. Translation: CASSPRGSDYEQYV.

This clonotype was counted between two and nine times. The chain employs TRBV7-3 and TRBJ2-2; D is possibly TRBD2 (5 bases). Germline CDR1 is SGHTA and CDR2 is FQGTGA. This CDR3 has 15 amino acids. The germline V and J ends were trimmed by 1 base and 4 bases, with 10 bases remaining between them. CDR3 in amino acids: CASSLMGVGTGELFF. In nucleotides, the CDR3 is TGTGCCAGCAGCTTAATGGGAGTTGGCACCGGGGAGCTGTTTTTT.

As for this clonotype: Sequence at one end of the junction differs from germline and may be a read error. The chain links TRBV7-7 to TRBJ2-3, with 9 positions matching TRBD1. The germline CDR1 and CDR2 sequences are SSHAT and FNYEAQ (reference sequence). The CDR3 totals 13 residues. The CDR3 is CASSKDRGDTQYF. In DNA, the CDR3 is TGTGCTAGCAGTAAGGACAGGGGAGATACGCAGTATTTT. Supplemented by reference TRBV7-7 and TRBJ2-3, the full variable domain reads GAGVSQSPRYKVTKRGQDVTLRCDPISSHATLYWYQQALGQGPEFLTYFNYEAQPDKSGLPSDRFSAERPEGSISTLTIQRTEQRDSAMYRCASSKDRGDTQYFGPGTRLTVL.

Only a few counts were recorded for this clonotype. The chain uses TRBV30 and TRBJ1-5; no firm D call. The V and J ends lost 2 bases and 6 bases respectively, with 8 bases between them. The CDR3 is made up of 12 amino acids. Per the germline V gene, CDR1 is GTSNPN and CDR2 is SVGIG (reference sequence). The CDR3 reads CAWSREGQPQHF. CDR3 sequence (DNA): TGTGCCTGGAGTCGAGAGGGTCAGCCCCAGCATTTT.

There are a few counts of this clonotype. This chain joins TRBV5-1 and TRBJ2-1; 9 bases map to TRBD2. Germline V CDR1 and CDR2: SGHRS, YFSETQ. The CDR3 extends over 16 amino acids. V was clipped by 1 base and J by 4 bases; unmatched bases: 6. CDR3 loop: CASSLFSGGGYNEQFF. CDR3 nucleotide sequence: TGCGCCAGCAGCTTGTTTAGCGGGGGCGGTTACAATGAGCAGTTCTTC. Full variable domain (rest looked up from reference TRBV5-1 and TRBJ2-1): KAGVTQTPRYLIKTRGQQVTLSCSPISGHRSVSWYQQTPGQGLQFLFEYFSETQRNKGNFPGRFSGRQFSNSRSEMNVSTLELGDSALYLCASSLFSGGGYNEQFFGPGTRLTVL.

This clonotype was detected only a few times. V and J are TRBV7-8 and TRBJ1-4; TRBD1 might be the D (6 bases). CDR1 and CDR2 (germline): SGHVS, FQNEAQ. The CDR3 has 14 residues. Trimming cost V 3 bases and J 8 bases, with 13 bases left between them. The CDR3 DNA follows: TGTGCCAGCAGCTTTCGAAAGGGACACGAAAAACTGTTTTTT. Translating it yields CASSFRKGHEKLFF.

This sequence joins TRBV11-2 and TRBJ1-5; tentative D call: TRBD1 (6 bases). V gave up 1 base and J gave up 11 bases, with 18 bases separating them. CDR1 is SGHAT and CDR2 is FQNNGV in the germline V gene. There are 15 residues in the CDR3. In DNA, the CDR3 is TGTGCCAGCAGCTTAGGTCCGGGGGCCTTTCTGTCCCAGCATTTT. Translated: CASSLGPGAFLSQHF.

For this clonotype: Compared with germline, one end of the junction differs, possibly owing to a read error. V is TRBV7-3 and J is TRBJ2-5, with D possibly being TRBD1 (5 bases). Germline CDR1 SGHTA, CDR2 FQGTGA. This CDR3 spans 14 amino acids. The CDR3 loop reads CASSLGSGQGTQYF. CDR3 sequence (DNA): TGTGCCAGCAGCTTAGGGTCAGGGCAAGGGACCCAGTACTTC. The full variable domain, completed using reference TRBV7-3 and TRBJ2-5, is GAGVSQTPSNKVTEKGKYVELRCDPISGHTALYWYRQSLGQGPEFLIYFQGTGAADDSGLPNDRFFAVRPEGSVSTLKIQRTERGDSAVYLCASSLGSGQGTQYFGPGTRLLVL.